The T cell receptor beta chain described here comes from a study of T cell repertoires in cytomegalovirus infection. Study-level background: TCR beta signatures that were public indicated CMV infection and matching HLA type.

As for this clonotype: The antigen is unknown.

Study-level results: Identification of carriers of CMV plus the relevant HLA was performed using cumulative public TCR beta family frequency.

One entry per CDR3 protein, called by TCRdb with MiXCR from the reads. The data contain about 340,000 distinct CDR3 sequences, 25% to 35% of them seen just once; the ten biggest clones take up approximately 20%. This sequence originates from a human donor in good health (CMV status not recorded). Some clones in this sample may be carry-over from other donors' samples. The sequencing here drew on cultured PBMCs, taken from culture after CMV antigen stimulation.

Here the CDR3 reads CASSSIRDSLDEQYF. The CDR3 nucleotides read TGTGCCAGCAGTTCCATCCGGGACAGCCTCGACGAGCAGTACTTC. The chain links TRBV12-3 or TRBV12-4 to TRBJ2-7, with 7 bases lining up with TRBD1. J gave up 5 bases and V 4 bases, and 11 bases lay outside the gene matches. This CDR3 region has 15 residues.